This T cell receptor (beta chain) was retrieved from a study of blood T cells in healthy people across ages. This CDR3 is 11 amino acids long. V dropped 3 bases and J dropped 5 bases, with 7 bases sitting between them. In germline, CDR1 is DFQATT, CDR2 SNEGSKA (reference sequence). This clonotype was recorded once. The authors ran a second PCR of roughly 6 to 12 cycles using a sample-barcoded 5' primer and a J-beta primer mix. MiXCR, run by TCRdb on the 5' RACE reads, gives a single entry per CDR3 protein. This table has around 690,000 distinct CDR3 sequences, roughly three fifths appearing once. The TCR was taken from a man aged 60-69 years in good health. The chain combines TRBV20-1 with TRBJ2-5; D not resolved. Source material: blood. CDR3 in amino acids: CSARPLETQYF. CDR3 nucleotide sequence: TGCAGTGCTAGGCCTTTGGAGACCCAGTACTTC.